This note documents a single T cell receptor beta chain sequence. The antigen remains undetermined. The data derive from a study of vaccination effects on CD4 cells after COVID-19. Broader study findings: Infection-derived and vaccine-derived clones contracted markedly late after vaccination. Convalescent patients in the study were few, and early post-infection timepoints were absent. Healthy vaccinees' vaccine-induced clones included only 1 of 255 cross-reacting with common cold coronaviruses.

Prior to sequencing, the ViraFEST assay stimulated PBMC with viral peptide pools, which expanded the antigen-specific CD4+ T cells. Scientists isolated CD4+ T cells after an approximately 10-day culture period ended. Days 3 and 7 were when half the medium was replaced with IL-2 medium. Produced via immunoSEQ multiplex PCR; TCRdb's table is partial and in-frame only. The sample shows some 11,000 clones, roughly 70% of them seen only once. Specimen: CD4+ T cells from PBMCs cultured with HCoV-229E spike peptides, collected before COVID-19 vaccination. The clonotype was recovered from a human donor who received a COVID-19 vaccine.

CDR3 amino acids: CASSYRRGSGHNEQFF. The CDR3 DNA is TGTGCCAGCAGCTACCGCAGGGGGTCAGGGCACAATGAGCAGTTCTTC. This chain links TRBV11-2 with TRBJ2-1, with 7 bases identical to TRBD1. V lost 4 bases to trimming and J lost 5 bases; unmatched junction nucleotides: 11. The CDR3 spans 16 residues. Per the germline V gene, CDR1 is SGHAT and CDR2 is FQNNGV.